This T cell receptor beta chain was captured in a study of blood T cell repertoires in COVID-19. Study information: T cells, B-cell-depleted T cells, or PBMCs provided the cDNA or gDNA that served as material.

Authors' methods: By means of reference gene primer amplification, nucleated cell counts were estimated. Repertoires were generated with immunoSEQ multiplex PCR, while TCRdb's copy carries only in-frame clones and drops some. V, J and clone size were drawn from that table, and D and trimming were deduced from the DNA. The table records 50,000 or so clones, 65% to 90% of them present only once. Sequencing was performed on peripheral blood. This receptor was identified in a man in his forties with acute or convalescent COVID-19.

CDR3 in DNA: TGTGCCATCACCTTGACAGGGGGAGGCTACACCTTC. Its translation: CAITLTGGGYTF. The V gene is TRBV10-3, the J gene TRBJ1-2; 9 bases align to TRBD1. V lost 7 bases, J lost 8 bases, and 5 bases stayed unmatched. The CDR3 runs to 12 residues. Germline CDR1 ENHRY, CDR2 SYGVKD.